Each of the 22 T cell receptor beta chains below was sequenced from the same sample in a study of a mutant IDH1 vaccine in newly diagnosed glioma. Time point here: week 35, safety follow-up. Doses comprised 300 ug of mutant IDH1 20-mer peptide each, plus topical imiquimod. The method was immunoSEQ multiplex PCR; TCRdb's version includes in-frame clones alone and lacks a portion of them. The table records 31,000 or so clones, around 82% of them present only once. The antigens these receptors bind are not known. Here the sequenced sample was PBMCs, taken from a glioma patient whose treatment included an IDH1 peptide vaccine. These receptors all stem from a woman between 35 and 50 years old with glioma.

The chain joins TRBV6-1 to TRBJ1-2; D gene uncertain. Per the germline V gene, CDR1 is MNHNS and CDR2 is SASEGT. Trimming took off 8 bases at V and 6 bases at J, with 10 bases between the two ends. This CDR3 spans 11 amino acids. The CDR3 nucleotides read TGTGCCAGCCGGACGGCACATGGCTACACCTTC. Protein sequence: CASRTAHGYTF.

The chain recombines TRBV5-1 with TRBJ1-1, with D possibly TRBD1 on 5 matching bases. The ends were cut back, 0 bases at V and 2 bases at J, with 8 bases in the middle. This CDR3 comprises 14 residues. CDR1 SGHRS and CDR2 YFSETQ come from the germline V gene. As DNA, the CDR3 is TGCGCCAGCAGCTTGGACGGGGGAAACACTGAAGCTTTCTTT. Its translation: CASSLDGGNTEAFF.

This clone showed up just a few times. The chain is built from TRBV7-9 and TRBJ1-5, with 7 positions matching TRBD1. J was trimmed by 7 bases and V by 5 bases; bases with no gene match: 8. This CDR3 has 14 amino acids. Per germline, CDR1 SEHNR and CDR2 FQNEAQ (reference sequence). The CDR3 DNA is TGTGCCAGCAGCAGTGACAGGGACAAACAGCCCCAGCATTTT. Amino acid sequence: CASSSDRDKQPQHF. The whole variable domain, remainder taken from reference TRBV7-9 and TRBJ1-5, is DTGVSQNPRHKITKRGQNVTFRCDPISEHNRLYWYRQTLGQGPEFLTYFQNEAQLEKSRLLSDRFSAERPKGSFSTLEIQRTEQGDSAMYLCASSSDRDKQPQHFGDGTRLSIL.

This sequence joins TRBV14 and TRBJ2-7; no reliable D call. Germline loops: CDR1 SGHDN, CDR2 FVKESK. The CDR3 is 13 amino acids. Trimming removed 5 bases from V and 3 bases from J, with 11 bases in between. The CDR3 here is CASSWVGDYEQYF. CDR3 coding DNA: TGTGCCAGCAGCTGGGTCGGTGACTACGAGCAGTACTTC.

This chain connects TRBV30 to TRBJ2-7, with 7 nucleotides matching TRBD2. Germline loops: CDR1 GTSNPN, CDR2 SVGIG (reference sequence). This CDR3 contains 12 residues. Trimming at V came to 8 bases and at J to 4 bases, leaving 8 bases not matched to a gene. The CDR3 region is CAGRGDAYEQYF. As DNA, the CDR3 is TGTGCCGGACGGGGGGACGCGTACGAGCAGTACTTC.

The genes are TRBV27 and TRBJ1-1; 9 bases fit TRBD1. The length of the CDR3 is 16 residues. CDR1 and CDR2 (germline): MNHEY, SMNVEV (reference sequence). Trimming at V came to 3 bases and at J to 3 bases, leaving 8 bases not matched to a gene. The CDR3 protein is CASSLDRGVTDTEAFF. The CDR3 bases are TGTGCCAGCAGTTTGGACAGGGGAGTAACGGACACTGAAGCTTTCTTT.

The CDR3 loop is CASSLQYRGRGYTEAFF. CDR3 sequence (DNA): TGCGCCAGCAGCTTGCAATACAGGGGGCGCGGGTACACTGAAGCTTTCTTT. The chain links TRBV5-1 to TRBJ1-1; 9 positions agree with TRBD1. The CDR3 is made up of 17 amino acids. CDR1 and CDR2 from the germline V gene are SGHRS and YFSETQ. Trimming cost V 1 base and J 3 bases; bases outside gene matches: 10.

The V and J genes are TRBV6-1 and TRBJ2-2; D not resolved. Trimming cost V 1 base and J 8 bases, with 23 bases left between them. Germline CDR1 reads MNHNS; CDR2 reads SASEGT. This CDR3 is 18 amino acids long. CDR3 nucleotide sequence: TGTGCCAGCAGTGAAGTAAGGGCAGCACGCTCCGACTCGGGGGAGCTGTTTTTT. Protein: CASSEVRAARSDSGELFF.

V and J are TRBV12-5 and TRBJ1-4, with D uncertain. This CDR3 comprises 16 residues. Germline V gene data show CDR1 as LGHNT and CDR2 as FRNRAP. V was cut by 0 bases and J by 5 bases, with 13 bases left in between. The CDR3 nucleotides read TGTGCTAGTGGTTTGGTACGATCCTTTCAAAATGAAAAACTGTTTTTT. Protein product: CASGLVRSFQNEKLFF.

CDR3 in amino acids: CAISGLLNEKLFF. CDR3 nucleotide sequence: TGTGCCATCAGTGGCCTACTTAATGAAAAACTGTTTTTT. This rearrangement joins TRBV10-3 to TRBJ1-4; D gene ambiguous. The CDR3 is 13 amino acids. Trimming left V 4 bases short and J 4 bases short, with 7 bases between. The germline V gene encodes CDR1 ENHRY and CDR2 SYGVKD.

V is TRBV19 and J is TRBJ1-5; tentative D call: TRBD1 (5 bases). Germline V gene sequence: CDR1 LNHDA, CDR2 SQIVND (reference sequence). Trimming removed 4 bases from V and 7 bases from J, with 14 bases in between. This CDR3 comprises 14 residues. The CDR3 loop is CASSTAGTYQPQHF. DNA for the CDR3: TGTGCCAGTAGTACGGCAGGGACTTACCAGCCCCAGCATTTT.

This clone was recorded only once. CDR3 coding DNA: TGTGCCAGCACCCCAATATGGGGGCAAGAGACCCAGTACTTC. It is translated as CASTPIWGQETQYF. The rearrangement uses TRBV6-5 and TRBJ2-5; tentatively, D is TRBD1 or TRBD2 (5 bases each). V lost 7 bases and J lost 2, with 14 bases in between. From germline, CDR1 is MNHEY and CDR2 SVGAGI. This CDR3 is 14 amino acids long.

The CDR3 bases are TGTGCCAGCTCACTAGGGTCCTACGAGCAGTACTTC. It yields the protein CASSLGSYEQYF. This chain uses TRBV18 with TRBJ2-7; D not resolved. This CDR3 spans 12 amino acids. V was shortened by 4 bases and J by 1 base, with 5 bases between the two germline ends. Per germline, CDR1 KGHSH and CDR2 LQKENI. Filled out from reference TRBV18 and TRBJ2-7, the complete variable domain reads NAGVMQNPRHLVRRRGQEARLRCSPMKGHSHVYWYRQLPEEGLKFMVYLQKENIIDESGMPKERFSAEFPKEGPSILRIQQVVRGDSAAYFCASSLGSYEQYFGPGTRLTVT.

V usage is TRBV11-2 and J usage is TRBJ2-7; possible D gene TRBD1, 5 bases. CDR1 is SGHAT, CDR2 FQNNGV, per germline. V lost 1 base and J lost 2, with 9 bases in between. This CDR3 spans 14 amino acids. DNA of the CDR3: TGTGCCAGCAGCTTAGCCAGGGAAGCCTACGAGCAGTACTTC. As protein: CASSLAREAYEQYF.

This chain's CDR3 is CASSLNNEQFF. In DNA form, the CDR3 reads TGTGCCAGCAGCCTGAACAATGAGCAGTTCTTC. This sequence joins TRBV7-9 and TRBJ2-1, with no clear D. CDR3 length: 11 residues. The V end was cut by 5 bases, the J end by 5 bases, with 4 bases between. Germline assignment: CDR1 SEHNR and CDR2 FQNEAQ (reference sequence).

This clone has more than one count but fewer than ten. This specimen includes other DNA sequences encoding the same CDR3. This chain connects TRBV10-1 to TRBJ1-1; TRBD1 matches at 8 bases. V was clipped by 6 bases and J by 1 base; unmatched bases: 4. The CDR3 totals 14 residues. The V gene's germline CDR1 is WNHNN and CDR2 SYGVQD (reference sequence). This chain's CDR3 is CASSLGQGNTEAFF. CDR3 in DNA: TGCGCCAGCAGCCTAGGACAGGGGAACACTGAAGCTTTCTTT.

This sequence joins TRBV6-5 and TRBJ2-2; a possible D gene is TRBD1 (8 bases). CDR1 and CDR2 from the germline V gene are MNHEY and SVGAGI. This CDR3 has 14 amino acids. V was pared by 6 bases and J by 4 bases, with 12 bases between. Written as DNA, the CDR3 is TGTGCCAGCAGCTACAGGGGGGGCACCGGGGAGCTGTTTTTT. As protein: CASSYRGGTGELFF.

V is TRBV30 and J is TRBJ2-5, with unresolved D. Germline V gene data show CDR1 as GTSNPN and CDR2 as SVGIG (reference sequence). Trimming removed 3 bases at V and 5 bases at J, with 13 bases between. The CDR3 loop spans 13 amino acids. The CDR3 sequence is CAWSPENLETQYF. The CDR3 coding sequence is TGTGCCTGGAGCCCAGAGAACCTTGAGACCCAGTACTTC.

V and J are TRBV6-5 and TRBJ1-4; no reliable D call. Trimming left V 5 bases short and J 0 bases short, with 7 bases between. The CDR3 loop spans 14 amino acids. Germline CDR1 reads MNHEY; CDR2 reads SVGAGI. CDR3 sequence reads: CASSTTATNEKLFF. The CDR3 DNA is TGTGCCAGCAGTACGACCGCAACTAATGAAAAACTGTTTTTT.

This clone appeared a few times. CDR3 coding DNA: TGTGCCAGCAGGGAGGCAGTAGGCACAGATACGCAGTATTTT. Translating it yields CASREAVGTDTQYF. The chain joins TRBV5-4 to TRBJ2-3; D is perhaps TRBD2 (5 bases). CDR3 length: 14 residues. Trimming stripped 5 bases from V and 1 base from J, with 11 bases between. Germline V gene lookup returns CDR1 SGHNT and CDR2 YYREEE (reference sequence).

The chain couples TRBV6-5 to TRBJ2-1; D remains ambiguous. V dropped 6 bases and J dropped 5 bases, with 11 bases sitting between them. The CDR3 is made up of 13 amino acids. The germline V gene encodes CDR1 MNHEY and CDR2 SVGAGI. The DNA of the CDR3 is TGTGCCAGCAGGACCCCCCGGGACAATGAGCAGTTCTTC. Translating gives CASRTPRDNEQFF.

The rearrangement links TRBV20-1 to TRBJ2-3, with D uncertain. Looked up from germline, CDR1 is DFQATT and CDR2 is SNEGSKA (reference sequence). Trimming cost V 7 bases and J 6 bases, with 11 bases left between them. This CDR3 is 11 amino acids long. The CDR3 DNA follows: TGCAGTGTTCCCAATTCGGATACGCAGTATTTT. Its protein product is CSVPNSDTQYF.